The rows below give T cell receptor beta chains drawn from one sample of a study of T cells in Graves' hyperthyroidism and ophthalmopathy. TCRdb re-called the multiplex PCR reads through MiXCR, storing one row per CDR3 protein. There are 350,000 to 400,000 distinct CDR3 sequences in the sample; about a fifth occur only once, and 3% to 4.5% lies in the top ten. Sequenced: blood. All receptors derive from a woman under 30 with Graves' hyperthyroidism. Each CDR3 is given with its conserved first and last residue. Each record gives: CDR3 length, V gene, CDR3 protein.

cdr3_length: 13; v_call: TRBV2; cdr3_aa: CASSGGVMEPQHF
cdr3_length: 14; v_call: TRBV6-5; cdr3_aa: CASSYTGRNTEAFF
cdr3_length: 17; v_call: TRBV6-4; cdr3_aa: CASSELGLGGLNYGYTF
cdr3_length: 13; v_call: TRBV19; cdr3_aa: CASSTQTNTEAFF
cdr3_length: 14; v_call: TRBV2; cdr3_aa: CASRARTARDTQYF
cdr3_length: 12; v_call: TRBV12-3/TRBV12-4; cdr3_aa: CASSLRLSGYTF
cdr3_length: 12; v_call: TRBV12-3/TRBV12-4; cdr3_aa: CASSLRYTEAFF
cdr3_length: 12; v_call: TRBV30; cdr3_aa: CAWSWGRQPQHF
cdr3_length: 13; v_call: TRBV20-1; cdr3_aa: CSAPSRVNTEAFF
cdr3_length: 16; v_call: TRBV7-3; cdr3_aa: CASSLTRDLTTGELFF
cdr3_length: 17; v_call: TRBV12-3/TRBV12-4; cdr3_aa: CASSLRSRAWDFYEQYF
cdr3_length: 17; v_call: TRBV6-5; cdr3_aa: CASSSERSGQGGNTIYF
cdr3_length: 14; v_call: TRBV27; cdr3_aa: CASYSWDNTGELFF
cdr3_length: 16; v_call: TRBV3-1; cdr3_aa: CASSQGGTGQQQTQYF
cdr3_length: 14; v_call: TRBV6-1; cdr3_aa: CASTITQGVTEAFF
cdr3_length: 13; v_call: TRBV29-1; cdr3_aa: CSVDVLSGNTIYF
cdr3_length: 12; v_call: TRBV4-1; cdr3_aa: CASSPGGLEQYF
cdr3_length: 14; v_call: TRBV6-1; cdr3_aa: CASSEDAGATEAFF
cdr3_length: 16; v_call: TRBV12-3/TRBV12-4; cdr3_aa: CASRFYDWYGKNPQHF
cdr3_length: 14; v_call: TRBV6-5; cdr3_aa: CASSRTGNGETQYF
cdr3_length: 13; v_call: TRBV2; cdr3_aa: CASKSAGGYEQYF
cdr3_length: 15; v_call: TRBV30; cdr3_aa: CACAQSRGFDQPQHF
cdr3_length: 16; v_call: TRBV4-1; cdr3_aa: CASSQRGLISNTEAFF
cdr3_length: 12; v_call: TRBV6-2/TRBV6-3; cdr3_aa: CASSLFGQPQHF
cdr3_length: 15; v_call: TRBV6-2/TRBV6-3; cdr3_aa: CASSYSRTAFYEAFF
cdr3_length: 16; v_call: TRBV27; cdr3_aa: CASSILTANQNTEAFF
cdr3_length: 15; v_call: TRBV12-3/TRBV12-4; cdr3_aa: CASSVENRVNQPQHF
cdr3_length: 15; v_call: TRBV15; cdr3_aa: CATSRTSAGTGELFF
cdr3_length: 15; v_call: TRBV11-2; cdr3_aa: CASSLWGRGRETQYF
cdr3_length: 15; v_call: TRBV27; cdr3_aa: CASSPQGGASYEQYF
cdr3_length: 18; v_call: TRBV9; cdr3_aa: CASSPGVEEGRFGDGYTF
cdr3_length: 15; v_call: TRBV6-5; cdr3_aa: CASSSPDRLNYGYTF
cdr3_length: 12; v_call: TRBV30; cdr3_aa: CAWSVQSTYAFF
cdr3_length: 16; v_call: TRBV11-1; cdr3_aa: CASSWTGGGRSYGYTF
cdr3_length: 15; v_call: TRBV20-1; cdr3_aa: CSAKRDRGVQETQYF
cdr3_length: 13; v_call: TRBV7-8; cdr3_aa: CASSSLPGPRTFF
cdr3_length: 15; v_call: TRBV28; cdr3_aa: CASTTTGTGGDEQYF
cdr3_length: 13; v_call: TRBV12-3/TRBV12-4; cdr3_aa: CASAQDRVDGYTF
cdr3_length: 13; v_call: TRBV18; cdr3_aa: CAASGGLTDTQYF
cdr3_length: 15; v_call: TRBV12-3/TRBV12-4; cdr3_aa: CASSLDRGSSYEQYF